One sample yielded the 31 T cell receptor beta chains listed below, sequenced in a study of T cell clonotyping in hematopoietic cell transplantation. Described time point: recipient sample about 28 days before transplant, after cytoreduction. Only in-frame clones appear in the TCRdb table, and some are missing; sequencing was by immunoSEQ multiplex PCR. The table records about 80,000 clones, roughly 95% of them present only once. Sample: peripheral blood mononuclear cells, taken before stem cell transplant. The source of these receptors is a woman aged 45-59 years with acute myeloid leukemia. Some clones in this sample may be carry-over from other donors' samples.

The genes are TRBV11-1 and TRBJ2-1, with 15 bases identical to TRBD2. The CDR3 totals 19 residues. Per the germline V gene, CDR1 is SGHAT and CDR2 is FQDESV (reference sequence). V was pared by 0 bases and J by 9 bases, with 12 bases of the junction left unmatched. This CDR3 reads CASSLALWGLAGGSREQFF. The CDR3 nucleotides read TGTGCCAGCAGCTTAGCACTTTGGGGACTAGCGGGAGGATCGCGTGAGCAGTTCTTC.

The chain carries TRBV6-5 and TRBJ1-1; 10 nucleotides line up with TRBD1. Looked up from germline, CDR1 is MNHEY and CDR2 is SVGAGI. CDR3 size: 16 residues. V trimming: 2 bases; J trimming: 6 bases; junction bases outside the gene matches: 9. The chain's CDR3 is CASSYRPGQGTSEAFF. The CDR3 nucleotides read TGTGCCAGCAGTTACAGACCGGGACAGGGGACTTCTGAAGCTTTCTTT.

The chain is built from TRBV30 and TRBJ2-1; 11 positions match TRBD2. Germline V lookup: CDR1 GTSNPN, CDR2 SVGIG (reference sequence). J lost 6 bases, V lost 1 base, and 11 bases had no gene match. This CDR3 spans 17 amino acids. The CDR3 here is CAWSEIAGGLVGNEQFF. CDR3 nucleotide sequence: TGTGCCTGGAGTGAAATAGCGGGGGGGCTAGTTGGCAATGAGCAGTTCTTC.

This CDR3 is CASSWDITEAFF. The DNA for the CDR3 is TGTGCCAGCAGTTGGGACATCACTGAAGCTTTCTTT. The J gene is TRBJ1-1, the V gene TRBV28; D is perhaps TRBD1 (6 bases). Germline assignment: CDR1 MDHEN and CDR2 SYDVKM. The CDR3 is made up of 12 amino acids. The V gene lost 4 bases and the J gene lost 4 bases, with 7 bases spanning the gap. The full variable domain, rest sourced from reference TRBV28 and TRBJ1-1, is DVKVTQSSRYLVKRTGEKVFLECVQDMDHENMFWYRQDPGLGLRLIYFSYDVKMKEKGDIPEGYSVSREKKERFSLILESASTNQTSMYLCASSWDITEAFFGQGTRLTVV.

The chain couples TRBV6-6 to TRBJ2-7, with TRBD2 matching 7 bases. The CDR3 runs to 14 residues. Losses at the gene ends were 6 bases for V and 2 bases for J; bases not matched to a gene: 7. Germline V gene data show CDR1 as MNHNY and CDR2 as SVGAGI (reference sequence). The chain's CDR3 is CASSLSGLAYEQYF. CDR3 DNA: TGTGCCAGCAGCTTATCCGGACTAGCCTACGAGCAGTACTTC.

The chain uses TRBV30 and TRBJ1-2, with unresolved D. CDR1 and CDR2 from the germline V gene are GTSNPN and SVGIG (reference sequence). V was pared by 5 bases and J by 3 bases, with 10 bases between. This CDR3 is 12 amino acids long. The CDR3 DNA reads TGTGCCTGGGACGGACTACACTATGGCTACACCTTC. Translated, it gives CAWDGLHYGYTF.

The chain couples TRBV5-1 to TRBJ2-5, with D maybe TRBD1 (6 bases). Trimming pared 6 bases from V and 5 bases from J, leaving 20 bases between. The CDR3 extends over 15 amino acids. Germline V gene lookup returns CDR1 SGHRS and CDR2 YFSETQ. The CDR3 nucleotides read TGCGCCAGCATGGGGTCTGGAAGGGGGTACGAGACCCAGTACTTC. The encoded protein is CASMGSGRGYETQYF.

V usage is TRBV6-5 and J usage is TRBJ1-6; D is ambiguous. The CDR3 totals 15 residues. Trimming took 2 bases from V and 10 from J, leaving 15 bases between them. Per the germline V gene, CDR1 is MNHEY and CDR2 is SVGAGI. The CDR3 protein is CASSYKGSRESPLHF. The CDR3 nucleotides are TGTGCCAGCAGTTACAAAGGATCGAGGGAATCACCCCTCCACTTT.

The rearrangement uses TRBV30 and TRBJ1-1; 9 nucleotides agree with TRBD1. The CDR3 is 13 residues long. J lost 2 bases, V lost 5 bases, and 3 bases had no gene match. Germline V gives CDR1 GTSNPN, CDR2 SVGIG (reference sequence). The CDR3 region has the DNA TGTGCCTGGTCACAGGGGGCTAACACTGAAGCTTTCTTT. It specifies CAWSQGANTEAFF.

V gene TRBV4-1 combines with J gene TRBJ2-2; perhaps D is TRBD1 or TRBD2 (5 bases each). Trimming stripped 1 base from V and 5 bases from J, with 14 bases between. The CDR3 contains 16 residues. CDR1 MGHRA and CDR2 YSYEKL come from the germline V gene. The CDR3 reads CASSQVSGRGTGELFF. The CDR3 coding sequence is TGCGCCAGCAGCCAAGTATCGGGGCGCGGAACCGGGGAGCTGTTTTTT.

In its sample, this clone was seen once. This chain connects TRBV7-3 to TRBJ1-6; tentatively, D is TRBD1 (6 bases). Germline values: CDR1 SGHTA, CDR2 FQGTGA. The CDR3 contains 14 residues. Trimming took 5 bases from V and 5 from J, leaving 10 bases between them. CDR3 DNA sequence: TGTGCCAGCAGCACGACAGGAAATAATTCACCCCTCCACTTT. This encodes CASSTTGNNSPLHF.

V gene TRBV30 combines with J gene TRBJ2-3; 10 bases are shared with TRBD1. The length of the CDR3 is 15 residues. The germline gives CDR1 GTSNPN, CDR2 SVGIG (reference sequence). After removal of 3 bases from V and 5 bases from J, the junction contained 8 bases not matched to a gene. CDR3 sequence: CAWRTWTGGRDTQYF. In DNA, the CDR3 is TGTGCCTGGAGGACTTGGACAGGGGGAAGAGATACGCAGTATTTT.

For this clone: Other DNA sequences within the sample encode an identical CDR3. The CDR3 spells CAWSVEDQPQHF. CDR3 in DNA: TGTGCCTGGAGTGTGGAAGATCAGCCCCAGCATTTT. V gene TRBV30 combines with J gene TRBJ1-5; no clear D. The CDR3 contains 12 residues. From germline, CDR1 is GTSNPN and CDR2 SVGIG (reference sequence). V lost 0 bases to trimming and J lost 5 bases, with 5 bases between them. The whole variable domain, filled in from reference TRBV30 and TRBJ1-5, reads SQTIHQWPATLVQPVGSPLSLECTVEGTSNPNLYWYRQAAGRGLQLLFYSVGIGQISSEVPQNLSASRPQDRQFILSSKKLLLSDSGFYLCAWSVEDQPQHFGDGTRLSIL.

This clone has just one count. CDR3: CASSVQGGTEAFF. The CDR3 DNA follows: TGTGCCAGCAGCGTTCAGGGGGGAACTGAAGCTTTCTTT. This chain links TRBV11-2 with TRBJ1-1; 7 nucleotides align to TRBD1. This CDR3 has 13 amino acids. The J segment lost 5 bases and the V segment lost 5 bases, leaving 5 bases of the junction unmatched. The germline V gene has CDR1 SGHAT and CDR2 FQNNGV.

The chain carries TRBV7-3 and TRBJ2-5; TRBD2 is a possible D gene (7 bases). Germline loops: CDR1 SGHTA, CDR2 FQGTGA. The CDR3 runs 15 residues. V lost 3 bases and J lost 5, with 16 bases in between. The CDR3 sequence: CASSLYGGAWETQYF. The CDR3 nucleotides are TGTGCCAGCAGCTTGTATGGGGGGGCCTGGGAGACCCAGTACTTC.

The V gene is TRBV25-1, the J gene TRBJ2-3, with TRBD1 matching over 7 bases. CDR3 length: 16 residues. Looked up from germline, CDR1 is MGHDK and CDR2 is SYGVNS. The V and J ends lost 1 base and 3 bases, in that order; junction bases with no gene match: 7. CDR3 in amino acids: CASSEFRGGSTDTQYF. CDR3 DNA sequence: TGTGCCAGCAGTGAATTCCGAGGGGGCAGTACAGATACGCAGTATTTT.

Only one count was recorded for this clone. The gene calls are TRBV5-6 and TRBJ2-1, with 7 bases that match TRBD2. Per the germline V gene, CDR1 is SGHDT and CDR2 is YYEEEE. With V trimmed by 4 bases and J by 9 bases, 7 bases remained unmatched. There are 13 residues in the CDR3. The CDR3 DNA follows: TGTGCCAGCAGCCGGACTAGTTCTAGTGAGCAGTTCTTC. This gives the protein CASSRTSSSEQFF.

This chain connects TRBV5-1 to TRBJ1-4, with D unresolved. The germline V gene encodes CDR1 SGHRS and CDR2 YFSETQ. The V end was cut by 4 bases, the J end by 7 bases, with 14 bases between. The CDR3 runs to 14 residues. CDR3 protein: CASSLITSGEKLFF. The CDR3 nucleotides read TGCGCCAGCAGCCTTATCACATCGGGTGAAAAACTGTTTTTT.

CDR3 sequence reads: CASSQGRGPPYEQYF. CDR3 sequence (DNA): TGTGCCAGCAGCCAAGGGAGGGGACCGCCGTACGAGCAGTACTTC. J is TRBJ2-7 and V is TRBV14, with D tentatively TRBD2 (6 bases). The V end lost 1 base, the J end lost 4 bases, and 14 bases lay between the germline ends. The CDR3 sequence is 15 residues long. Germline-derived CDR1 and CDR2 are SGHDN and FVKESK. Based on the CDR3 plus reference TRBV14 and TRBJ2-7, the full variable domain is EAGVTQFPSHSVIEKGQTVTLRCDPISGHDNLYWYRRVMGKEIKFLLHFVKESKQDESGMPNNRFLAERTGGTYSTLKVQPAELEDSGVYFCASSQGRGPPYEQYFGPGTRLTVT.

The rearrangement joins TRBV28 to TRBJ1-4; the D is unclear. The CDR3 extends over 16 amino acids. V lost 3 bases, J lost 4 bases, and 15 bases lay in between. Germline V lookup: CDR1 MDHEN, CDR2 SYDVKM. This chain's CDR3 is CASSLVGSFLNEKLFF. DNA of the CDR3: TGTGCCAGCAGTTTGGTGGGGTCCTTCCTTAATGAAAAACTGTTTTTT.

The CDR3 DNA reads TGTGCCAGCAGAGCAGGGGGGGGATCCTATAATTCACCCCTCCACTTT. Amino acids: CASRAGGGSYNSPLHF. The chain combines TRBV28 with TRBJ1-6, with 7 bases identical to TRBD1. J lost 1 base, V lost 6 bases, and 6 bases had no gene match. The V gene's germline CDR1 is MDHEN and CDR2 SYDVKM. The CDR3 runs 16 residues.

This chain uses TRBV30 with TRBJ2-7; a possible D gene is TRBD1 (6 bases). CDR3 size: 14 residues. Trimming left V 4 bases short and J 2 bases short, with 15 bases between. Germline CDR1 GTSNPN, CDR2 SVGIG (reference sequence). As DNA, the CDR3 is TGTGCCTGGAAACAAGGACAGACTGCCTACGAGCAGTACTTC. It translates to CAWKQGQTAYEQYF. Looking up the rest from reference TRBV30 and TRBJ2-7 gives the full variable domain: SQTIHQWPATLVQPVGSPLSLECTVEGTSNPNLYWYRQAAGRGLQLLFYSVGIGQISSEVPQNLSASRPQDRQFILSSKKLLLSDSGFYLCAWKQGQTAYEQYFGPGTRLTVT.

CDR3: CASSANRAESEKLFF. DNA for the CDR3: TGTGCCAGCAGTGCGAACAGGGCGGAGAGCGAAAAACTGTTTTTT. V gene TRBV6-1 combines with J gene TRBJ1-4, with a tentative D call TRBD1 (6 bases). This CDR3 comprises 15 residues. The germline V gene encodes CDR1 MNHNS and CDR2 SASEGT. V gave up 4 bases and J gave up 8 bases, with 17 bases separating them.

The V call is TRBV4-1, the J call TRBJ2-3; D gene unclear. V lost 1 base to trimming and J lost 0 bases, with 11 bases between them. This CDR3 region has 16 residues. Germline V lookup: CDR1 MGHRA, CDR2 YSYEKL. CDR3 DNA: TGCGCCAGCAGCCAAGGGGTGGGCCTTAGCACAGATACGCAGTATTTT. Its translation is CASSQGVGLSTDTQYF.

This clone was detected only a few times. Here the CDR3 reads CASSRARTDTQYF. The CDR3 nucleotides are TGTGCCAGCAGTAGAGCTCGGACAGATACGCAGTATTTT. The V gene is TRBV6-1, the J gene TRBJ2-3, with D uncertain. Germline loops: CDR1 MNHNS, CDR2 SASEGT. The V end lost 5 bases, the J end lost 3 bases, and 9 bases lay between the germline ends. There are 13 residues in the CDR3.

The genes are TRBV2 and TRBJ1-1, with unresolved D. The CDR3 totals 14 residues. Germline V gene data show CDR1 as SNHLY and CDR2 as FYNNEI. V shed 5 bases and J shed 5 bases, with 15 bases lying between them. CDR3 residues: CASSFSGAGTEAFF. CDR3 nucleotide sequence: TGTGCCAGCAGTTTTTCGGGCGCGGGGACTGAAGCTTTCTTT.

The chain links TRBV30 to TRBJ2-3; TRBD2 aligns across 8 bases. Trimming took 0 bases from V and 0 from J; bases not matched to a gene: 5. The CDR3 covers 16 residues. The germline V gene has CDR1 GTSNPN and CDR2 SVGIG (reference sequence). CDR3 in amino acids: CAWSVRGGISTDTQYF. The CDR3 nucleotides are TGTGCCTGGAGTGTTCGGGGGGGGATTAGCACAGATACGCAGTATTTT.

This clone has just one count. V is TRBV6-6 and J is TRBJ1-2; D not certain. V shed 2 bases and J shed 5 bases, with 6 bases lying between them. CDR1 is MNHNY and CDR2 is SVGAGI in the germline V gene (reference sequence). The length of the CDR3 is 12 residues. The CDR3 is CASSYGRYGYTF. In nucleotides, the CDR3 is TGTGCCAGCAGTTACGGCCGTTATGGCTACACCTTC.

The chain links TRBV11-2 to TRBJ2-2, with TRBD1 as a possible D gene (5 bases). This CDR3 has 15 residues. The V end lost 5 bases, the J end lost 1 base, and 11 bases lay between the germline ends. Germline V gene lookup returns CDR1 SGHAT and CDR2 FQNNGV. In DNA, the CDR3 is TGTGCCAGCAGCCTCGGACACGAGAACACCGGGGAGCTGTTTTTT. Translated, it gives CASSLGHENTGELFF.

This chain joins TRBV19 and TRBJ2-7; no definite D call. Germline assignment: CDR1 LNHDA and CDR2 SQIVND (reference sequence). The CDR3 has 10 residues. Trimming took off 6 bases at V and 10 bases at J, with 10 bases between the two ends. This chain's CDR3 is CASRVRHQYF. The CDR3 DNA follows: TGTGCCAGTAGAGTGAGGCATCAGTACTTC.

The chain joins TRBV7-6 to TRBJ1-1; D is uncertain. Trimming removed 2 bases at V and 1 base at J, with 14 bases between. Germline CDR1 and CDR2: SGHVS and FNYEAQ. This CDR3 comprises 16 residues. CDR3 DNA: TGTGCCAGCAGCTTATCCCATGGTCCAGAGAACACTGAAGCTTTCTTT. Amino acid sequence: CASSLSHGPENTEAFF.